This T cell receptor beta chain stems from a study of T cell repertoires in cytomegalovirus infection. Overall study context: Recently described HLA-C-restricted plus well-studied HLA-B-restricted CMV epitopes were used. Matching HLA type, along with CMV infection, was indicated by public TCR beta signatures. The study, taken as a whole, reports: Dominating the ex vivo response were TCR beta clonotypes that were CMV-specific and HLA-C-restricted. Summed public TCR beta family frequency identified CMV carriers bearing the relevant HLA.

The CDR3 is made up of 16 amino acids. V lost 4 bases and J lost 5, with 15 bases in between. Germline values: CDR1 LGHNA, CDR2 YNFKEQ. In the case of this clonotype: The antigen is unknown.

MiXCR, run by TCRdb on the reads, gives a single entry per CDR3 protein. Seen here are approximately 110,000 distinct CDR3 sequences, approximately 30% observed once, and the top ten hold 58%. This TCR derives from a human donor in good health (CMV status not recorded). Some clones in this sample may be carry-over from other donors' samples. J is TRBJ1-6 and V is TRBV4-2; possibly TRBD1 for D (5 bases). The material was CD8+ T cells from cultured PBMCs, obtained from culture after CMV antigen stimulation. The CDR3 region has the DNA TGTGCCAGCAGCCCACAGGAAAGTGCGAATAATTCACCCCTCCACTTT. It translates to CASSPQESANNSPLHF.